The next 20 T cell receptor beta chains were all read from a single sample in a study of T cell changes during pregnancy in multiple sclerosis. Sequencing used immunoSEQ multiplex PCR; TCRdb keeps in-frame clones, though not all of them. The sample has more than 55,000 clones, approximately 89% seen once. Sample: peripheral blood, taken after pregnancy. The receptors were sampled from a female donor with multiple sclerosis, enrolled in a pregnancy study.

The chain has TRBV4-3 and TRBJ1-1, with D possibly being TRBD1 (6 bases). The CDR3 is 17 amino acids. Germline values: CDR1 LGHNA, CDR2 YSLEER. Trimming left V 3 bases short and J 0 bases short, with 17 bases between. Here the CDR3 DNA reads TGCGCCAGCAGCCACCATGATTACAGGGTGGTGAACACTGAAGCTTTCTTT. Its protein is CASSHHDYRVVNTEAFF.

The gene calls are TRBV30 and TRBJ2-1; 7 nucleotides match TRBD1. The CDR3 runs 16 residues. Trimming removed 0 bases from V and 5 bases from J; junction bases left unmatched: 10. Germline V lookup: CDR1 GTSNPN, CDR2 SVGIG (reference sequence). The CDR3 region is CAWSVRKGAPNNEQFF. The CDR3 nucleotides read TGTGCCTGGAGTGTACGAAAGGGGGCCCCCAACAATGAGCAGTTCTTC.

The chain carries TRBV7-9 and TRBJ2-5; 7 bases match TRBD2. Germline values: CDR1 SEHNR, CDR2 FQNEAQ (reference sequence). The CDR3 length is 16 residues. J was trimmed by 3 bases and V by 3 bases; bases with no gene match: 10. CDR3 nucleotides: TGTGCCAGCAGCTTTCCAGCGGGGCGGAATGAAGAGACCCAGTACTTC. This sequence encodes CASSFPAGRNEETQYF. The variable domain in full, with the rest retrieved from reference TRBV7-9 and TRBJ2-5, is DTGVSQNPRHKITKRGQNVTFRCDPISEHNRLYWYRQTLGQGPEFLTYFQNEAQLEKSRLLSDRFSAERPKGSFSTLEIQRTEQGDSAMYLCASSFPAGRNEETQYFGPGTRLLVL.

A single count supports this clone. The rearrangement uses TRBV27 and TRBJ1-1, with D uncertain. Trimming took 6 bases from V and 1 from J, leaving 9 bases between them. The CDR3 length is 13 residues. Germline CDR1 is MNHEY and CDR2 is SMNVEV (reference sequence). This chain's CDR3 is CASRLGWNTEAFF. In DNA form, the CDR3 reads TGTGCCAGCAGACTAGGGTGGAACACTGAAGCTTTCTTT.

This chain uses TRBV7-3 with TRBJ2-3; D remains ambiguous. Germline CDR1 reads SGHTA; CDR2 reads FQGTGA. The CDR3 contains 14 residues. With 5 bases removed from V and 4 bases from J, the gap between germline ends came to 13 bases. The CDR3 bases are TGTGCCAGCAGCCTATCTTCCAGGTCAGATACGCAGTATTTT. Translation: CASSLSSRSDTQYF.

The genes are TRBV6-5 and TRBJ1-2, with D possibly TRBD1 on 6 matching bases. CDR1 MNHEY and CDR2 SVGAGI come from the germline V gene. The CDR3 sequence is 12 residues long. V dropped 6 bases and J dropped 8 bases, with 13 bases sitting between them. The CDR3 protein is CASSGRGRGYTF. CDR3 in DNA: TGTGCCAGCAGCGGCAGGGGCCGCGGCTACACCTTC.

The J gene is TRBJ2-5, the V gene TRBV10-1; TRBD1 matches 8 bases. Germline V gene lookup returns CDR1 WNHNN and CDR2 SYGVQD (reference sequence). With 6 bases clipped from V and 3 bases from J, the junction kept 6 bases outside the gene matches. This CDR3 has 14 residues. The DNA for the CDR3 is TGCGCCAGCAGCGAGGACAGGGACGAAGAGACCCAGTACTTC. It yields the protein CASSEDRDEETQYF.

The J gene is TRBJ1-2, the V gene TRBV29-1, with TRBD1 identical over 10 bases. CDR1 and CDR2 from the germline V gene are SQVTM and ANQGSEA. The CDR3 runs to 13 residues. The V gene end was trimmed by 7 bases and the J gene end by 3 bases; junction bases not matched to a gene: 5. CDR3 sequence reads: CSADRGRDYGYTF. In DNA, the CDR3 is TGCAGCGCTGACAGGGGGCGAGACTATGGCTACACCTTC.

The rearrangement links TRBV5-1 to TRBJ2-5; 8 bases agree with TRBD1. The better agreement between TRBJ2-7 and the DNA end casts doubt on the J call. The length of the CDR3 is 15 residues. Per germline, CDR1 SGHRS and CDR2 YFSETQ. The CDR3 reads CASSSGQGSPHEQYF. As DNA, the CDR3 is TGCGCCAGCAGCTCCGGACAGGGATCCCCCCACGAGCAGTACTTC.

This clone was observed a single time. The CDR3 nucleotides are TGCGCCAGCAGCGAGGGACAGGACTATGGCTACACCTTC. Encoded protein: CASSEGQDYGYTF. The chain has TRBV5-1 and TRBJ1-2, with TRBD1 identical over 8 bases. Germline CDR1 is SGHRS and CDR2 is YFSETQ. Trimming at V came to 4 bases and at J to 3 bases, leaving 2 bases not matched to a gene. This CDR3 has 13 residues.

This chain joins TRBV29-1 and TRBJ1-2; D unresolved. Germline CDR1 SQVTM, CDR2 ANQGSEA. This CDR3 is built from 12 residues. Trimming left V 6 bases short and J 0 bases short, with 8 bases between. CDR3: CSVQGANYGYTF. CDR3 sequence (DNA): TGCAGCGTCCAAGGAGCTAACTATGGCTACACCTTC.

This clone was seen just once. This sequence joins TRBV4-1 and TRBJ1-5; the D is unclear. CDR1 and CDR2 from the germline V gene are MGHRA and YSYEKL. The length of the CDR3 is 15 residues. V shed 1 base and J shed 11 bases, with 18 bases lying between them. The CDR3, as DNA: TGCGCCAGCAGCCAAGTATACGGGTCCGATCCGTCCCAGCATTTT. It codes for CASSQVYGSDPSQHF.

The chain recombines TRBV19 with TRBJ1-4, with D maybe TRBD1 (5 bases). V dropped 5 bases and J dropped 7 bases, with 20 bases sitting between them. There are 16 residues in the CDR3. Germline V gene sequence: CDR1 LNHDA, CDR2 SQIVND (reference sequence). CDR3 protein: CASSVYTGHVFEKLFF. The CDR3 DNA sequence: TGTGCCAGTAGTGTCTATACAGGACATGTGTTTGAAAAACTGTTTTTT. Looking up the rest from reference TRBV19 and TRBJ1-4 gives the full variable domain: DGGITQSPKYLFRKEGQNVTLSCEQNLNHDAMYWYRQDPGQGLRLIYYSQIVNDFQKGDIAEGYSVSREKKESFPLTVTSAQKNPTAFYLCASSVYTGHVFEKLFFGSGTQLSVL.

This clone occurred once. The V call is TRBV9, the J call TRBJ2-3, with D uncertain. V shed 2 bases and J shed 1 base, with 17 bases lying between them. This CDR3 comprises 17 residues. The germline V gene encodes CDR1 SGDLS and CDR2 YYNGEE. The CDR3 spells CASSVLPRQQGTDTQYF. CDR3 coding DNA: TGTGCCAGCAGCGTTCTCCCGAGGCAGCAAGGCACAGATACGCAGTATTTT.

J is TRBJ1-1 and V is TRBV2; tentatively, D is TRBD1 (5 bases). Trimming left V 6 bases short and J 0 bases short, with 11 bases between. This CDR3 has 14 residues. Germline values: CDR1 SNHLY, CDR2 FYNNEI. The CDR3 loop reads CASRSTEMNTEAFF. The CDR3 DNA is TGTGCCAGCAGATCGACAGAGATGAACACTGAAGCTTTCTTT.

This clone was observed once. The V gene is TRBV7-9, the J gene TRBJ2-1, with TRBD1 as a possible D gene (6 bases). This CDR3 is built from 15 residues. Germline-derived CDR1 and CDR2 are SEHNR and FQNEAQ (reference sequence). Trimming took 5 bases from V and 0 from J, leaving 11 bases between them. CDR3 amino acids: CASSARGSSYNEQFF. The CDR3 DNA reads as TGTGCCAGCAGCGCCAGGGGAAGCTCCTACAATGAGCAGTTCTTC.

The chain links TRBV30 to TRBJ1-2; D uncertain. Trimming cost V 5 bases and J 4 bases, with 8 bases left between them. Germline V gene data show CDR1 as GTSNPN and CDR2 as SVGIG (reference sequence). The CDR3 length is 11 residues. CDR3 nucleotide sequence: TGTGCCTGGTCGGGAGGCTATGGCTACACCTTC. Encoded protein: CAWSGGYGYTF.

The CDR3 DNA sequence: TGCAGCGTTGCCACAGGGGGAGCCAAAAACATTCAGTACTTC. Encoded protein: CSVATGGAKNIQYF. V usage is TRBV29-1 and J usage is TRBJ2-4; 8 bases align to TRBD1. The V segment lost 4 bases and the J segment 0 bases; nucleotides outside the gene matches: 2. Germline CDR1 SQVTM, CDR2 ANQGSEA. The CDR3 totals 14 residues.

V is TRBV7-6 and J is TRBJ2-2, with D perhaps matching TRBD1 (6 bases). V was shortened by 5 bases and J by 5 bases, with 18 bases between the two germline ends. CDR3 length: 16 amino acids. Per germline, CDR1 SGHVS and CDR2 FNYEAQ. The CDR3 spells CASSPRGRGRTGELFF. The CDR3 DNA reads as TGTGCCAGCAGCCCCCGGGGCAGGGGAAGAACCGGGGAGCTGTTTTTT.

The chain combines TRBV29-1 with TRBJ1-1; 8 positions agree with TRBD1. V was pared by 7 bases and J by 2 bases, with 6 bases of the junction left unmatched. This CDR3 contains 13 residues. Germline CDR1 reads SQVTM; CDR2 reads ANQGSEA. CDR3: CSAPTGENTEAFF. In nucleotides, the CDR3 is TGCAGCGCCCCGACAGGGGAAAACACTGAAGCTTTCTTT. Together with reference TRBV29-1 and TRBJ1-1, the CDR3 gives the full variable domain: SAVISQKPSRDICQRGTSLTIQCQVDSQVTMMFWYRQQPGQSLTLIATANQGSEATYESGFVIDKFPISRPNLTFSTLTVSNMSPEDSSIYLCSAPTGENTEAFFGQGTRLTVV.